Sequencing of this T cell receptor beta chain was carried out in a study of blood T cell repertoires in COVID-19. The wider study: COVID-19 samples from acute and convalescent phases originated in the United States, Italy and Spain. PBMCs, B-cell-depleted T cells, or T cells were the source of the cDNA or gDNA that made up the material.

The CDR3 covers 14 residues. V dropped 9 bases and J dropped 4 bases, with 16 bases sitting between them. The germline gives CDR1 SGHAT, CDR2 FQNNGV. Per the original methods: Estimation of nucleated cell counts relied on the amplification of reference gene primers. Only in-frame clones appear in the TCRdb table, and some are missing; sequencing was by immunoSEQ multiplex PCR. The DNA was the basis for D and trimming; V, J and clone size are from that table. This table holds 50,000 to 65,000 clones, more than 75% found once. The TCR sequence derives from a human donor in a cohort sampled during active COVID-19. Sequencing used peripheral blood. V gene TRBV11-2 combines with J gene TRBJ1-3; maybe TRBD1 (6 bases). The CDR3 nucleotides are TGTGCCAGTGGGTGGGGGGGCCCCGGAAACACCATATATTTT. Translated, it gives CASGWGGPGNTIYF.